This TCR beta chain was identified in a study of shared clonotypes between healthy human individuals. Background on the study: Sampling drew on donors who were two women and a few men aged 18 to 49.

Generated by immunoSEQ multiplex PCR, the TCRdb table keeps only in-frame clones and is missing some. The table lists some 470,000 clones, less than 80% of them singletons. V dropped 4 bases and J dropped 8 bases, with 12 bases sitting between them. CDR1 is MDHEN and CDR2 is SYDVKM in the germline V gene. CDR3 length equals 13 residues. Specimen: PBMCs. V and J are TRBV28 and TRBJ2-1; D is unresolved. This TCR was sampled from a woman in her 40s in good health. Some clones in this sample may be carry-over from other donors' samples. In nucleotides, the CDR3 is TGTGCCAGCAGTTCGCTATGGGTGGATGAGCAGTTCTTC. Residues: CASSSLWVDEQFF.